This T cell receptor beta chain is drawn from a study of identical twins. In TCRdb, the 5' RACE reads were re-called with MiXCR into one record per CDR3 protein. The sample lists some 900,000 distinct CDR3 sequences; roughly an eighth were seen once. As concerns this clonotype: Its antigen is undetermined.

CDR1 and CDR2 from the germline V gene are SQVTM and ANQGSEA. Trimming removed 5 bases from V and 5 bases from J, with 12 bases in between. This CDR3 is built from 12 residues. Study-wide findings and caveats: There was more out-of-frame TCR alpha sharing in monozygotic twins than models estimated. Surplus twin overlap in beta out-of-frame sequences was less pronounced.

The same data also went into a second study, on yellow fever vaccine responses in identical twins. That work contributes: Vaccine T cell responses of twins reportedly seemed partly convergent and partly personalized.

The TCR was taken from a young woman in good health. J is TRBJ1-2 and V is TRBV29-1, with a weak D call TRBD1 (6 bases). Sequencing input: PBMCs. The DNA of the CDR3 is TGCAGCGTTCCGGGGGCGGGGTATGGCTACACCTTC. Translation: CSVPGAGYGYTF.